The present entry profiles one T cell receptor (beta chain) with its context. Its antigen is as yet unknown. Researchers used 5'RACE with constant-segment primers to make TCR alpha and TCR beta cDNA libraries that carry sample barcodes and UMIs. TCRdb ran MiXCR on the 5' RACE reads and lists one entry per CDR3 protein. The table records over 350,000 distinct CDR3 sequences, 16% of them present only once. The CDR3 has 13 residues. CDR1 is MNHEY, CDR2 SVGEGT, per germline. V shed 5 bases and J shed 7 bases, with 12 bases lying between them. These data are taken from a study of T-cell memory formation after mild COVID-19. The wider study: TCR clustering was largely donor specific.

Whole-study results and caveats: The pre-infection memory compartment contained some responding clones, suggesting cross-reactive memory joined.

Sequenced sample: PBMCs or a T cell subset sorted from them (not recorded which). The source of this sequence is a young man who had mild COVID-19 (a few samples of this study predate the infection). Cell type and time point are not known. This sequence joins TRBV6-2 or TRBV6-3 and TRBJ1-5, with a possible D match to TRBD1 (6 bases). CDR3 coding DNA: TGTGCCAGCAGTCCCTTGGACAGACAGCCCCAGCATTTT. Its translation is CASSPLDRQPQHF.